The 25 T cell receptor beta chains below come from one sample, sequenced in a study of T cells in women clearing cervical HPV infection. Generated by immunoSEQ multiplex PCR, the TCRdb table keeps only in-frame clones and is missing some. This table holds 40,000 or so clones. Material: blood buffy coat. These receptors were taken from a woman between 18 and 70 years old with a cervical HPV16 infection that either progressed to CIN3+ or cleared (not recorded which).

To note about this clone: The CDR3 is cut off 3 residues early in the read; its end comes from the germline J gene. This sequence joins TRBV6-1 and TRBJ1-1; D perhaps matches TRBD1 (5 bases). Germline V gene sequence: CDR1 MNHNS, CDR2 SASEGT. The V end lost 3 bases, the J end lost 5 bases, and 16 bases lay between the germline ends. CDR3 length: 15 residues. The CDR3 loop reads CASSDRAREETEAFF. CDR3 bases read: TGTGCCAGCAGTGATCGGGCCAGGGAGGAAACTGAA.

A note on this clone: The CDR3 is cut off 3 residues early in the read; its end comes from the germline J gene. The chain has TRBV18 and TRBJ2-3, with 10 bases matching TRBD2. The V gene end was trimmed by 6 bases and the J gene end by 2 bases; junction bases not matched to a gene: 5. CDR3 length: 15 amino acids. CDR1 is KGHSH and CDR2 is LQKENI in the germline V gene. CDR3 amino acids: CASSRTSGYTDTQYF. The DNA read from the CDR3 is TGTGCCAGCTCCCGGACTAGCGGCTACACAGATACG.

The CDR3 bases that were read are TGTGCCACCAGCAGGTTGAGGGGGTACGAG. Translated: CATSRLRGYE. The full CDR3 protein reads CATSRLRGYEQYF. This chain links TRBV15 with TRBJ2-7; D might be TRBD1 (6 bases). The read ends 3 residues before the CDR3 terminus; that terminus is restored from the germline J gene. Germline V CDR1 and CDR2: LNHNV, YYDKDF (reference sequence). V was shortened by 3 bases and J by 4 bases, with 10 bases between the two germline ends. The CDR3 covers 13 residues.

Here the CDR3 reads CATSRGLNEKLFF. The sequenced CDR3 bases are TGTGCCACCAGCAGAGGGCTTAATGAAAAA. This chain connects TRBV15 to TRBJ1-4, with D hard to call. The read terminates 3 residues before the CDR3 end, so the remaining end is supplied by the germline J gene. The germline V gene encodes CDR1 LNHNV and CDR2 YYDKDF (reference sequence). Trimming removed 1 base at V and 4 bases at J, with 4 bases between. The CDR3 is 13 amino acids.

Note on this clone: The CDR3 end lies 3 residues beyond the end of the read and is filled in from the germline J gene. This chain joins TRBV19 and TRBJ1-5, with a weak D call TRBD1 (5 bases). The CDR3 sequence is 15 residues long. V shed 5 bases and J shed 4 bases, with 15 bases lying between them. Germline CDR1 is LNHDA and CDR2 is SQIVND (reference sequence). The CDR3 here is CASSWGLEANQPQHF. The CDR3 bases that were read are TGTGCCAGTAGTTGGGGCCTCGAGGCGAATCAGCCC.

In regard to this clone: From the germline J gene comes the end of the CDR3, since the read stops 3 residues before it. The chain joins TRBV12-3 or TRBV12-4 to TRBJ2-7; TRBD2 agrees at 10 bases. J gave up 6 bases and V 6 bases, and 2 bases lay outside the gene matches. The CDR3 sequence is 12 residues long. The sequenced CDR3 bases are TGTGCCAGCAGGCGACTAGCGGGCGAG. Translated: CASRRLAGE. The full CDR3 is CASRRLAGEQYF.

Of note for this clone: The read is 3 residues too short to cover the CDR3 end, so that end is filled in from the germline J gene. The rearrangement links TRBV16 to TRBJ1-1; weak D call: TRBD1 (5 bases). The CDR3 has 15 amino acids. Germline CDR1 and CDR2: KGHSY and FQNENV. V lost 2 bases, J lost 1 base, and 11 bases lay in between. CDR3 region: CASSQSRGRNTEAFF. CDR3 DNA, as far as it was read: TGTGCCAGCAGCCAAAGTAGGGGAAGGAACACTGAA. Combining the CDR3 with reference TRBV16 and TRBJ1-1 gives the whole variable domain GEEVAQTPKHLVRGEGQKAKLYCAPIKGHSYVFWYQQVLKNEFKFLISFQNENVFDETGMPKERFSAKCLPNSPCSLEIQATKLEDSAVYFCASSQSRGRNTEAFFGQGTRLTVV.

Worth noting for this clone: The read gets to within 3 residues of the CDR3 end, and the germline J gene fills in the rest. The rearrangement uses TRBV20-1 and TRBJ2-7, with a possible D match to TRBD2 (6 bases). The CDR3 covers 12 residues. Trimming pared 5 bases from V and 3 bases from J, leaving 11 bases between. Germline CDR1 and CDR2: DFQATT and SNEGSKA (reference sequence). The CDR3 sequence: CSAVAEIYEQYF. The sequenced CDR3 bases are TGCAGTGCTGTAGCGGAAATCTACGAG.

Turning to this clone: Coverage ceases 3 residues before the CDR3 finishes, and the germline J gene fills in the end. The rearrangement joins TRBV19 to TRBJ2-1, with 8 bases matching TRBD2. The CDR3 runs to 16 residues. The germline CDR1 and CDR2 sequences are LNHDA and SQIVND (reference sequence). The trim removed 0 bases at V and 6 bases at J, leaving 7 bases unmatched. The CDR3 protein is CASSIDNTRGGNEQFF. CDR3 DNA, as far as it was read: TGTGCCAGTAGTATAGATAACACCCGGGGGGGCAATGAG.

In regard to this clone: The read terminates 3 residues ahead of where the CDR3 ends, so the germline J gene completes it. The chain joins TRBV19 to TRBJ1-6, with D perhaps matching TRBD1 (5 bases). V was pared by 3 bases and J by 7 bases, with 7 bases between. The CDR3 consists of 13 residues. Germline assignment: CDR1 LNHDA and CDR2 SQIVND (reference sequence). The CDR3 sequence is CASSMGGNSPLHF. The part of the CDR3 DNA that was read is TGTGCCAGTAGTATGGGGGGGAATTCACCC.

Partial CDR3 DNA: TGTGCCAGTAGTATGCTAGCGGGGGGGCGGAATGAG. This codes for CASSMLAGGRNE. In full, the CDR3 reads CASSMLAGGRNEQFF. V usage is TRBV19 and J usage is TRBJ2-1; 12 bases align to TRBD2. The CDR3 end is not reached by the read, which stops 3 residues before it; the germline J gene fills it in. After removal of 3 bases from V and 7 bases from J, the junction contained 4 bases not matched to a gene. Germline CDR1 and CDR2: LNHDA and SQIVND (reference sequence). The CDR3 has 15 residues.

Note on this clone: The CDR3 is cut off 3 residues early in the read; its end comes from the germline J gene. This chain joins TRBV19 and TRBJ1-2; D perhaps matches TRBD1 (5 bases). CDR3 length equals 15 residues. Germline loops: CDR1 LNHDA, CDR2 SQIVND (reference sequence). CDR3 bases read: TGTGCCAGTAGTATGGGTAGCGGGGCCTACAATGAC. Its translation: CASSMGSGAYND. In full, the CDR3 is CASSMGSGAYNDYTF.

Note on this clone: The sequence runs out 3 residues before the end of the CDR3; the remainder is reconstructed from the germline J gene. The genes are TRBV20-1 and TRBJ1-2, with TRBD1 matching over 7 bases. V was clipped by 6 bases and J by 2 bases; unmatched bases: 6. The CDR3 is 13 amino acids. Germline V gene sequence: CDR1 DFQATT, CDR2 SNEGSKA (reference sequence). CDR3 amino acids: CSATDRTNYGYTF. The sequenced part of the CDR3 DNA is TGCAGTGCCACGGACAGGACCAACTATGGC.

Concerning this clone: Mismatch with germline at one junction end may stem from a read error. Read sequence stops 3 residues before the CDR3 end, and the germline J gene provides the missing end. V usage is TRBV27 and J usage is TRBJ1-6; 10 bases match TRBD1. Germline V gene data show CDR1 as MNHEY and CDR2 as SMNVEV (reference sequence). This CDR3 comprises 16 residues. The sequenced part of the CDR3 DNA is TGTGCCAGCAGTATATCCGGGACAGGGGTGACTTCACCC. It yields the protein CASSISGTGVTSP. The CDR3 in its entirety is CASSISGTGVTSPLHF.

Comments on this clone: The read ends 3 residues before the CDR3 terminus; that terminus is restored from the germline J gene. This rearrangement joins TRBV2 to TRBJ2-4; 7 bases fit TRBD2. The germline gives CDR1 SNHLY, CDR2 FYNNEI. The CDR3 loop spans 12 amino acids. The CDR3: CASRGDLDGQYF. The DNA read from the CDR3 is TGTGCCTCTCGGGGGGATCTCGATGGT.

In regard to this clone: The CDR3 end falls 3 residues outside the read, so it is completed with the germline J gene. The rearrangement links TRBV5-4 to TRBJ1-2; 9 bases match TRBD1. The germline CDR1 and CDR2 sequences are SGHNT and YYREEE (reference sequence). The V segment lost 1 base and the J segment 4 bases; nucleotides outside the gene matches: 2. The CDR3 consists of 14 residues. CDR3 DNA (partial): TGTGCCAGCAGCTTGACAGGGGGCGGCTATGGC. This translates into CASSLTGGGYG. In full, the CDR3 reads CASSLTGGGYGYTF.

Worth noting for this clone: The DNA ends 3 residues before the CDR3 does, and the rest of the CDR3 is filled in from the germline J gene. The sample has other DNA sequences that encode this CDR3 too. This chain connects TRBV19 to TRBJ1-3, with TRBD1 identical over 9 bases. Germline-derived CDR1 and CDR2 are LNHDA and SQIVND (reference sequence). The ends lost 8 bases at V and 4 bases at J; junction bases unmatched: 9. The CDR3 is 15 residues long. The CDR3 reads CASPERTGGGNTIYF. Incomplete CDR3 DNA: TGTGCCAGTCCCGAACGCACAGGGGGCGGAAACACC.

On this clone: The read is 3 residues too short to cover the CDR3 end, so that end is filled in from the germline J gene. The V call is TRBV5-1, the J call TRBJ2-7; D is perhaps TRBD1 (6 bases). Trimming left V 4 bases short and J 1 base short, with 12 bases between. The CDR3 runs 14 residues. Germline-derived CDR1 and CDR2 are SGHRS and YFSETQ. The DNA read from the CDR3 is TGCGCCAGCAGCCCCTGGACAGAATCCTACGAG. Amino acids: CASSPWTESYE. The whole CDR3 sequence reads CASSPWTESYEQYF.

This clone registers medium-sized by frequency. The read terminates 3 residues ahead of where the CDR3 ends, so the germline J gene completes it. The chain combines TRBV28 with TRBJ2-2; 8 bases agree with TRBD2. The germline V gene encodes CDR1 MDHEN and CDR2 SYDVKM. This CDR3 is 16 amino acids long. Trimming removed 7 bases from V and 6 bases from J; junction bases left unmatched: 13. The sequenced CDR3 bases are TGTGCCAGCACCACGTTAGCGGGAAGTCTCTCCGGGGAG. Protein sequence: CASTTLAGSLSGE. The entire CDR3 protein reads CASTTLAGSLSGELFF.

About this clone: The sequenced fragment ends 3 residues before the CDR3 boundary, so the rest is inferred from the germline J gene. The V gene is TRBV30, the J gene TRBJ1-4; the D gene is possibly TRBD1 (6 bases). The V gene's germline CDR1 is GTSNPN and CDR2 SVGIG (reference sequence). This CDR3 has 13 amino acids. The V gene lost 7 bases and the J gene lost 7 bases, with 16 bases spanning the gap. The CDR3 reads CASNDRLGEKLFF. Partial CDR3 DNA: TGTGCCTCAAATGACAGGTTGGGTGAAAAA.

In regard to this clone: The sequence runs out 3 residues before the end of the CDR3; the remainder is reconstructed from the germline J gene. The gene calls are TRBV20-1 and TRBJ2-1, with D possibly TRBD2 on 6 matching bases. The CDR3 runs 16 residues. CDR1 is DFQATT, CDR2 SNEGSKA, per germline (reference sequence). Deletions cut 0 bases from V and 3 bases from J, with 15 bases between. CDR3 DNA, as far as it was read: TGCAGTGCTAGAGATCATCGGCGGGACTTCTACAATGAG. Translating it yields CSARDHRRDFYNE. The whole CDR3 sequence reads CSARDHRRDFYNEQFF.

Comments on this clone: The read halts 3 residues ahead of the CDR3 end, with the missing end drawn from the germline J gene. The rearrangement uses TRBV2 and TRBJ2-4; D is possibly TRBD1 (5 bases). CDR3 length: 16 residues. CDR1 is SNHLY and CDR2 is FYNNEI in the germline V gene. CDR3 region: CASSEAGAGRIGGQYF. The CDR3 DNA, read in part, is TGTGCCAGCAGTGAAGCAGGGGCAGGGCGAATTGGTGGT.

A remark on this clone: The CDR3 is cut off 3 residues early in the read; its end comes from the germline J gene. The rearrangement links TRBV2 to TRBJ2-3; a weak D match, TRBD1 (5 bases). The CDR3 is 15 amino acids. Germline CDR1 reads SNHLY; CDR2 reads FYNNEI. CDR3 loop: CASSEALRGNQPQYF. CDR3 DNA (partial): TGTGCCAGCAGTGAAGCGCTTAGGGGCAATCAGCCG.

Note on this clone: The CDR3 end falls 3 residues outside the read, so it is completed with the germline J gene. The chain carries TRBV28 and TRBJ2-5; 13 nucleotides match TRBD2. Looked up from germline, CDR1 is MDHEN and CDR2 is SYDVKM. This CDR3 is built from 15 residues. Trimming at V came to 6 bases and at J to 5 bases, leaving 6 bases not matched to a gene. CDR3 region: CASSLGLAGMETQYF. CDR3 bases read: TGTGCCAGCAGCCTGGGACTAGCGGGAATGGAGACC.

As to this clone: The read finishes 3 residues shy of the CDR3 end, and the germline J gene is used to complete it. The gene calls are TRBV20-1 and TRBJ2-7; D is unclear. Trimming removed 1 base at V and 3 bases at J, with 10 bases between. Germline CDR1 and CDR2: DFQATT and SNEGSKA (reference sequence). CDR3 length equals 13 residues. CDR3 DNA, as far as it was read: TGCAGTGCTAGAGTGCAGGCTAACTACGAG. Amino acids: CSARVQANYE. The whole CDR3 is CSARVQANYEQYF.